This T cell receptor beta chain was obtained from a study of T cell responses to AZD1222 COVID-19 vaccine. The study's findings and limits: Epitopes outside B.1.351 and B.1.1.7 mutated regions reportedly drew nearly half of spike TCRs.

Here immunoSEQ multiplex PCR was the method, and the copy in TCRdb shows in-frame clones only, minus some. The sample has under 110,000 clones; about 89% are singletons. Germline CDR1 reads SGHDT; CDR2 reads YYEEEE. The CDR3 sequence is 15 residues long. Trimming pared 0 bases from V and 1 base from J, leaving 10 bases between. This clone was seen a handful of times. Its antigen is not identified. This specimen consisted of peripheral blood, obtained 28 days after the second AZD1222 dose. The TCR was taken from an adult who received the AZD1222 COVID-19 vaccine. The rearrangement links TRBV5-6 to TRBJ1-2; D perhaps matches TRBD1 (5 bases). In DNA, the CDR3 is TGTGCCAGCAGCTTGGTGGCAGGGAGTAACTATGGCTACACCTTC. It yields the protein CASSLVAGSNYGYTF.